The 21 T cell receptor beta chains reported below all come from one sample, sequenced in a study of CD8 T cells in ankylosing spondylitis. TCRdb redid the calling of the 5' RACE reads with MiXCR, one entry per CDR3 protein. Altogether 180,000 or so distinct CDR3 sequences are present, around 10% being singletons, with the ten largest covering 29%. Sequencing was done on a sample of blood, either unsorted or a sorted T cell fraction (not recorded which). All receptors derive from a male donor with ankylosing spondylitis or in good health (not recorded which).

This chain joins TRBV20-1 and TRBJ1-2; TRBD1 might be the D (5 bases). Germline CDR1 reads DFQATT; CDR2 reads SNEGSKA (reference sequence). The CDR3 runs to 11 residues. Trimming stripped 6 bases from V and 7 bases from J, with 12 bases between. CDR3 in DNA: TGCAGTGCCCCGGGGAGGGGTGGCTACACCTTC. Encoded protein: CSAPGRGGYTF.

This clonotype was recorded at least ten times. The rearrangement joins TRBV5-1 to TRBJ2-5; 7 bases line up with TRBD1. V shed 2 bases, J shed 5 bases, and the junction held 6 bases outside the gene matches. Germline V gene data show CDR1 as SGHRS and CDR2 as YFSETQ. The CDR3 contains 14 residues. CDR3 sequence reads: CASSFPGTEETQYF. In DNA, the CDR3 is TGCGCCAGCAGCTTCCCGGGGACAGAGGAGACCCAGTACTTC.

In its sample, this clonotype was seen many times. V usage is TRBV29-1 and J usage is TRBJ2-2; the D gene is possibly TRBD2 (6 bases). Germline CDR1 reads SQVTM; CDR2 reads ANQGSEA. The CDR3 covers 14 residues. V was shortened by 6 bases and J by 0 bases, with 11 bases between the two germline ends. CDR3 in amino acids: CSVLGGTNTGELFF. The DNA for the CDR3 is TGCAGCGTCCTCGGGGGAACGAACACCGGGGAGCTGTTTTTT.

This clonotype came up a few times. The rearrangement uses TRBV3-1 and TRBJ2-1, with 7 nucleotides matching TRBD2. V shed 2 bases and J 4 bases; nucleotides not matched to a gene: 23. The germline gives CDR1 LGHDT, CDR2 YNNKEL (reference sequence). CDR3 length equals 21 residues. Here the CDR3 DNA reads TGTGCCAGCAGCCAAATCCCTCGGGATAACGGGGAGGGATATGGGTACAATGAGCAGTTCTTC. This codes for CASSQIPRDNGEGYGYNEQFF.

This clonotype was seen a few times. The chain employs TRBV7-2 and TRBJ2-3; 9 nucleotides match TRBD2. The CDR3 length is 17 residues. The junction had 9 bases not matched to a gene; V was cut back by 0 bases and J by 5 bases. CDR1 SGHTA and CDR2 FQGNSA come from the germline V gene. In DNA form, the CDR3 reads TGTGCCAGCAGCTTAGCTCTGCGGGGGGGCGTGGAAGATACGCAGTATTTT. This translates into CASSLALRGGVEDTQYF.

In this sample, this clonotype turned up a few times. This chain uses TRBV5-4 with TRBJ2-5, with TRBD2 identical over 7 bases. This CDR3 has 15 residues. V gave up 3 bases and J gave up 1 base; unmatched junction bases: 6. Germline V CDR1 and CDR2: SGHNT, YYREEE (reference sequence). The CDR3 region is CASSSSSGPQETQYF. DNA for the CDR3: TGTGCCAGCAGCTCCTCTAGCGGCCCCCAAGAGACCCAGTACTTC.

This clonotype was seen just once. V and J are TRBV2 and TRBJ1-6, with 9 nucleotides matching TRBD1. J was trimmed by 7 bases and V by 4 bases; bases with no gene match: 8. The CDR3 has 16 amino acids. Germline V gene data show CDR1 as SNHLY and CDR2 as FYNNEI. Here the CDR3 reads CASSGDREDHNSPLHF. CDR3 sequence (DNA): TGTGCCAGCAGTGGGGACAGGGAGGATCACAATTCACCCCTCCACTTT.

This clonotype was recorded many times. The chain couples TRBV20-1 to TRBJ2-1; 11 bases map to TRBD2. V dropped 2 bases and J dropped 4; count of bases not matched to a gene: 10. The CDR3 has 17 residues. Germline CDR1 reads DFQATT; CDR2 reads SNEGSKA (reference sequence). As DNA, the CDR3 is TGCAGTGCTAGATCTCTAGCGGGAGGAGAGAGGTACAATGAGCAGTTCTTC. It yields the protein CSARSLAGGERYNEQFF.

Ten or more counts support this clonotype. CDR3 residues: CASSKGQVYEQYF. The CDR3 coding sequence is TGTGCCAGCAGCAAGGGACAGGTGTACGAGCAGTACTTC. The J gene is TRBJ2-7, the V gene TRBV11-2; 8 nucleotides match TRBD1. The V gene end was trimmed by 5 bases and the J gene end by 4 bases; junction bases not matched to a gene: 4. Looked up from germline, CDR1 is SGHAT and CDR2 is FQNNGV. The CDR3 extends over 13 amino acids.

This clonotype was seen repeatedly, ten times or more. The chain links TRBV7-8 to TRBJ1-6, with TRBD1 matching 7 bases. The germline gives CDR1 SGHVS, CDR2 FQNEAQ. The ends lost 5 bases at V and 7 bases at J; junction bases unmatched: 8. This CDR3 contains 15 residues. The CDR3 protein is CASSTSQGTNSPLHF. The DNA of the CDR3 is TGTGCCAGCAGCACATCACAGGGGACAAATTCACCCCTCCACTTT.

This clonotype was observed many times. The chain is built from TRBV27 and TRBJ2-7; 7 nucleotides agree with TRBD2. Germline CDR1 is MNHEY and CDR2 is SMNVEV (reference sequence). CDR3 length equals 13 residues. Unmatched junction bases numbered 8, after V lost 8 bases and J lost 4 bases. The CDR3 nucleotides are TGTGCCAGCGGTAGCGGGTTCCAGTACGAGCAGTACTTC. As protein: CASGSGFQYEQYF.

This clonotype was observed at least ten times. The CDR3, as DNA: TGTGCCAGCAGTGACTTGCCTGGGGACATTCAGTACTTC. Translating it yields CASSDLPGDIQYF. The chain has TRBV2 and TRBJ2-4; D is uncertain. Between the trimmed V and J ends, which lost 3 bases and 8 bases, there was a span of 11 bases. This CDR3 contains 13 residues. Per the germline V gene, CDR1 is SNHLY and CDR2 is FYNNEI.

This clonotype was observed once. This may arise from a read error, as a much more abundant clone is one base away. The V gene is TRBV7-9, the J gene TRBJ2-3, with TRBD2 matching over 7 bases. The V gene's germline CDR1 is SEHNR and CDR2 FQNEAQ (reference sequence). The CDR3 runs to 15 residues. CDR3 region: CVSSLRRGSPDTQYF. CDR3 nucleotides: TGTGTCAGCAGCTTAAGGCGGGGGTCCCCAGATACGCAGTATTTT.

The table lists this clonotype with a few counts. This chain uses TRBV3-1 with TRBJ2-7; TRBD1 matches at 9 bases. Germline trimming cut 4 bases from V and 2 bases from J; bases unmatched to any gene: 6. Germline V CDR1 and CDR2: LGHDT, YNNKEL (reference sequence). The length of the CDR3 is 15 residues. The CDR3, as DNA: TGTGCCAGCAGCCGCAACAGGGGGCACGCCTACGAGCAGTACTTC. It codes for CASSRNRGHAYEQYF.

This clonotype came up many times. The V call is TRBV5-1, the J call TRBJ1-1; TRBD1 agrees at 8 bases. This CDR3 has 15 amino acids. Germline V gives CDR1 SGHRS, CDR2 YFSETQ. J lost 8 bases, V lost 2 bases, and 11 bases had no gene match. CDR3 DNA: TGCGCCAGCAGCTTAATACAGGGGGAGATGTTAGAAGCTTTCTTT. This codes for CASSLIQGEMLEAFF.

This clonotype appeared many times. The chain links TRBV5-4 to TRBJ2-7, with TRBD2 identical over 10 bases. The germline V gene has CDR1 SGHNT and CDR2 YYREEE (reference sequence). Trimming cost V 0 bases and J 5 bases; bases outside gene matches: 5. The CDR3 is made up of 15 amino acids. The CDR3 region is CASSLAKRGGHEQYF. The CDR3 DNA reads as TGTGCCAGCAGCTTGGCCAAGCGGGGGGGCCACGAGCAGTACTTC.

This clonotype was recorded at least ten times. V gene TRBV20-1 combines with J gene TRBJ1-5; D is perhaps TRBD1 (5 bases). The germline CDR1 and CDR2 sequences are DFQATT and SNEGSKA (reference sequence). The V and J ends lost 6 bases and 3 bases respectively, with 15 bases between them. This CDR3 region has 14 residues. The CDR3 DNA is TGCAGTGCACATCCCCGGGGACTCAATCAGCCCCAGCATTTT. Translating it yields CSAHPRGLNQPQHF.

In this sample, this clonotype turned up a few times. The rearrangement joins TRBV5-1 to TRBJ2-7; a possible D gene is TRBD1 (5 bases). V lost 0 bases and J lost 5, with 9 bases in between. From germline, CDR1 is SGHRS and CDR2 YFSETQ. This CDR3 spans 13 amino acids. CDR3 DNA sequence: TGCGCCAGCAGCTTGGGTGTAGGGGACGAGCAGTACTTC. Translated, it gives CASSLGVGDEQYF.

At least ten counts were recorded for this clonotype. V and J are TRBV20-1 and TRBJ2-7, with a possible D match to TRBD2 (6 bases). The ends were cut back, 6 bases at V and 4 bases at J, with 25 bases in the middle. CDR3 size: 16 residues. Germline CDR1 DFQATT, CDR2 SNEGSKA (reference sequence). The CDR3 coding sequence is TGCAGTGCGGAGGAACCCCGGGCGGGGAGCTCTTACGAGCAGTACTTC. Residues: CSAEEPRAGSSYEQYF.

This clonotype appeared a few times. The rearrangement uses TRBV25-1 and TRBJ1-6; maybe TRBD1 (5 bases). The CDR3 length is 12 residues. Deletions cut 7 bases from V and 8 bases from J, with 9 bases between. Germline CDR1 MGHDK, CDR2 SYGVNS. The chain's CDR3 is CASIGDYSPLHF. CDR3 DNA sequence: TGTGCCAGCATAGGGGACTATTCACCCCTCCACTTT.

This clonotype was seen many times. J is TRBJ2-2 and V is TRBV5-5; D gene unclear. Trimming pared 0 bases from V and 0 bases from J, leaving 9 bases between. There are 16 residues in the CDR3. Germline values: CDR1 SGHKS, CDR2 YYEKEE (reference sequence). CDR3 in amino acids: CASSLVRPANTGELFF. Written as DNA, the CDR3 is TGTGCCAGCAGCTTGGTTCGCCCCGCGAACACCGGGGAGCTGTTTTTT.